This T cell receptor beta chain was sequenced for a study of shared clonotypes between healthy human individuals. Overall study: A few men and two women, aged 18 to 49, were donors. CD8 memory received one plate per donor, CD8 naive two, CD4 memory three and CD4 naive three. Whole-study results and caveats: The four-donor shared clonotypes exceeded non-shared clonotypes in generation probability, with non-shared ones scoring lower. Specimens sampled were limited to blood, with tissue repertoires likely differing.

With respect to this clone: As yet, its antigen is unknown.

Trimming took 5 bases from V and 5 from J, leaving 15 bases between them. Per germline, CDR1 LNHDA and CDR2 SQIVND (reference sequence). This CDR3 region has 14 residues. TCRdb keeps only in-frame clones here, not all; method: immunoSEQ multiplex PCR. The data show roughly 650,000 clones, less than 98% seen once. The genes are TRBV19 and TRBJ1-2; D gene unclear. Source material: naive CD4+ T cells sorted from blood. The subset: CD45RA+ positively selected. The origin of this receptor is a woman under 40 in good health. CDR3 in DNA: TGTGCCAGTAGTCTTTTGGGCCGTGGGTATGGCTACACCTTC. Protein sequence: CASSLLGRGYGYTF.